Below, one T cell receptor beta chain is given with its context. This clone was seen only a few times. The clone's antigen remains unknown. No much larger clone is present one base from it, and per-base qualities are unavailable. Each donor gave one peripheral blood draw, averaging approximately 110 mL, which was collected into heparinised tubes. Naive, central memory, regulatory and stem cell-like memory CD4+ T cells were sorted on a BD FACSAria II using a panel including CD45RO, CCR7, CD25, CD127, CD95 and CD27. A purity above 95% was achieved for all sorted populations. PBMCs were separated immediately by Lymphoprep density gradient centrifugation and were stained directly, without being cultured. Samples were stained and sorted in pairs, with one healthy donor and one patient per experiment, so that batch effects were minimized. The trim is 3 bases for V and 0 bases for J, with a gap of 10 bases between the germline ends. The germline V gene sets CDR1 to SQVTM and CDR2 to ANQGSEA. Inclusive of the bounding cysteine and phenylalanine, the CDR3 is 14 residues long. CDR3 DNA only is kept here, 42 bases in frame from base 1.

The sample originates from a study of beta chain features in type 1 diabetes (dated by TCRdb to between 2017 and 2018). For the wider study: Mean age, gender distribution, total cell number and subset yield were not different between patients and healthy donors. A total of approximately 99,000,000 sorted cells were examined across all samples, and RNA yield correlated strongly with the number of cells per subset. Regulatory and stem cell-like memory subsets were isolated from only 8 patients and roughly eight healthy donors, whereas naive and central memory subsets came from all 30 or so donors. In the study, recently diagnosed type 1 diabetes patients and matched healthy donors were compared on the TCRB repertoires of their sorted circulating CD4+ T cell subsets. Results the study describes overall, beyond this receptor: HLA sub-analyses involved small numbers of individuals, so any influence of HLA type on TCRB rearrangement remained unresolved. At VDJ recombination sites, type 1 diabetes patients had fewer insertions and more deleted nucleotides, which implies abnormalities in thymic rearrangement. A moderate but significant shortening of TCRB CDR3 length was observed in type 1 diabetes patients in all four CD4+ subsets. Because cDNA was sequenced instead of genomic DNA, activated cells with high expression could be over-represented, although the groups did not differ in activation or CD3 levels. PCR might favor shorter templates, but patient and control samples were amplified and corrected together, so any skew would affect both groups equally. Naive, central memory and regulatory TCRB repertoires appeared to be more similar among patients than among healthy donors.

The entire amount of isolated RNA was reverse transcribed using the High Capacity cDNA Reverse Transcription Kit, so the sequenced TCRB transcripts were expressed ones. Naive, central memory and regulatory T cell samples underwent deep immunoSEQ sequencing, averaging around 4 million total reads per sample. Sorted cells were lysed in RLT buffer and RNA was extracted with DNase-treated RNeasy Micro or Mini kits, depending on cell number. To prevent cross-contamination, every cell subset was processed on its own, while patient and healthy donor samples were processed together. The immunoSEQ multiplex PCR was used to amplify TCRB sequences from cDNA, generating 87-bp fragments that spanned the CDR3 region. The amplicons were sequenced using the Illumina HiSeq platform. In the authors' own workflow: Synthetic template baselines were used to correct PCR bias computationally, reads within Hamming distance 2 were collapsed, and singletons that could not be merged were discarded. Reads were aligned to IMGT to assign V, D and J genes, CDR3 length, and insertions or deletions at six rearrangement sites. Within each subset, clonotype counts were normalized to sorted cell number, after which true diversity and Gini coefficients were computed with the tcR R package. The overlap coefficient, calculated on TCRB nucleotide sequences, was used to measure repertoire sharing. Out-of-frame TCRB sequences from naive cells were analyzed as a proxy for the pre-selection repertoire. TCRdb carries this immuneACCESS record with in-frame sequences only. Its versions omit some clonotypes, under half of them owing to an unresolved V gene in the studies checked, with the rest unexplained. V, J and clone size derive from that table, while D and trimming were established from the DNA sequence. This sample comprises around 360,000 clones, 10% to 15% of them detected only once. The ten largest clones take up 0.0095% to 0.011% of the sample.

What was sequenced was naive CD4+ T cells from blood. The cell subset or site label corresponds to: true naive CD4+ T cells. The clonotype was recovered from a woman in her late teens or twenties with type 1 diabetes. The rearrangement combines TRBV29-1 with TRBJ2-3; 5 matching bases give a weak D call of TRBD1. For the CDR3, the sequence is CSVERQFSTDTQYF. The base sequence is TGCAGCGTTGAGAGACAGTTTAGCACAGATACGCAGTATTTT.